What follows are 27 T cell receptor beta chains derived from one specimen sequenced in a study of blood T cell repertoires in COVID-19. Profiling relied on immunoSEQ multiplex PCR, and the TCRdb table lists in-frame clones only, not all of them. The sample holds roughly 62,000 clones, around 75% seen once. Sequencing was performed on peripheral blood. The receptor source for this set is a human donor in a cohort sampled during active COVID-19.

The chain joins TRBV6-5 to TRBJ1-1; D remains unclear. Germline V gene sequence: CDR1 MNHEY, CDR2 SVGAGI. CDR3 length: 16 amino acids. Trimming left V 0 bases short and J 0 bases short, with 11 bases between. CDR3 sequence (DNA): TGTGCCAGCAGTTACTCTTATACCTCGGTGAACACTGAAGCTTTCTTT. Its translation: CASSYSYTSVNTEAFF.

The V call is TRBV6-5, the J call TRBJ1-5; the D is unclear. The CDR3 runs to 13 residues. V gave up 6 bases and J gave up 6 bases, with 12 bases separating them. Looked up from germline, CDR1 is MNHEY and CDR2 is SVGAGI. The CDR3 bases are TGTGCCAGCAGCCTCCGGTATTCTCAGCCCCAGCATTTT. Amino acid sequence: CASSLRYSQPQHF.

The rearrangement links TRBV5-4 to TRBJ1-4; D possibly corresponds to TRBD1 (6 bases). Trimming left V 3 bases short and J 6 bases short, with 15 bases between. CDR3 length: 15 residues. Germline lookup yields CDR1 SGHNT and CDR2 YYREEE (reference sequence). CDR3 region: CASSSTGTYDEKLFF. The CDR3 DNA sequence: TGTGCCAGCAGCTCGACCGGGACATATGATGAAAAACTGTTTTTT.

This clone was seen a few times. The rearrangement uses TRBV16 and TRBJ2-7; TRBD1 aligns across 7 bases. Per the germline V gene, CDR1 is KGHSY and CDR2 is FQNENV. The ends lost 4 bases at V and 5 bases at J; junction bases unmatched: 8. This CDR3 spans 14 amino acids. CDR3 protein: CASSLRQGIDEQYF. Here the CDR3 DNA reads TGTGCCAGCAGCCTTCGACAGGGTATCGACGAGCAGTACTTC.

This clone occurred once. The chain employs TRBV7-2 and TRBJ2-3; 8 nucleotides align to TRBD2. This CDR3 contains 14 residues. Germline V lookup: CDR1 SGHTA, CDR2 FQGNSA. The ends lost 6 bases at V and 2 bases at J; junction bases unmatched: 4. CDR3: CASRASGHTDTQYF. The CDR3, as DNA: TGTGCCAGCAGGGCTAGCGGGCACACAGATACGCAGTATTTT.

V usage is TRBV5-5 and J usage is TRBJ1-2, with 11 nucleotides matching TRBD1. The CDR3 runs 17 residues. The ends lost 2 bases at V and 5 bases at J; junction bases unmatched: 11. Germline V gene data show CDR1 as SGHKS and CDR2 as YYEKEE (reference sequence). This CDR3 reads CASSFYIGQGARYGYTF. CDR3 nucleotide sequence: TGTGCCAGCAGCTTCTATATCGGACAGGGGGCCAGGTATGGCTACACCTTC.

This rearrangement joins TRBV7-2 to TRBJ2-1; TRBD1 matches 11 bases. The V segment lost 5 bases and the J segment 9 bases; nucleotides outside the gene matches: 9. CDR3 length: 15 amino acids. Germline CDR1 is SGHTA and CDR2 is FQGNSA. In DNA form, the CDR3 reads TGTGCCAGCAGCCCCCGGACAGGGGGCGGCGGTGAGCAGTTCTTC. It encodes CASSPRTGGGGEQFF.

This clone was counted only a few times. This sequence joins TRBV2 and TRBJ1-3; 10 bases are a match to TRBD1. With 6 bases clipped from V and 4 bases from J, the junction kept 0 bases outside the gene matches. Germline CDR1 SNHLY, CDR2 FYNNEI. This CDR3 is built from 13 residues. The CDR3 bases are TGTGCCAGCAGGACAGGGGGCGGAAACACCATATATTTT. This sequence encodes CASRTGGGNTIYF.

This clone was observed once. The genes are TRBV19 and TRBJ1-5; the D gene is possibly TRBD1 (6 bases). V shed 4 bases and J shed 1 base, with 11 bases lying between them. The CDR3 loop spans 15 amino acids. CDR1 and CDR2 from the germline V gene are LNHDA and SQIVND (reference sequence). Here the CDR3 reads CASSKDRSSNQPQHF. DNA for the CDR3: TGTGCCAGTAGTAAAGACAGGTCAAGCAATCAGCCCCAGCATTTT.

This chain joins TRBV5-1 and TRBJ1-1; TRBD1 matches 8 bases. Trimming cost V 3 bases and J 2 bases; bases outside gene matches: 3. This CDR3 is built from 14 residues. Germline V gene sequence: CDR1 SGHRS, CDR2 YFSETQ. DNA of the CDR3: TGCGCCAGCAGCTCGACAGGGGACAACACTGAAGCTTTCTTT. It specifies CASSSTGDNTEAFF.

CDR3 in DNA: TGTGCCAGCAGTTCACCGGGACAGGGGCCGGACGAGCAGTACTTC. Amino acid sequence: CASSSPGQGPDEQYF. This chain uses TRBV28 with TRBJ2-7; 10 bases align to TRBD1. Trimming cost V 4 bases and J 5 bases; bases outside gene matches: 8. This CDR3 contains 15 residues. Germline V gene sequence: CDR1 MDHEN, CDR2 SYDVKM.

The chain has TRBV30 and TRBJ1-2; D is possibly TRBD1 (5 bases). Trimming cost V 2 bases and J 10 bases, with 20 bases left between them. Germline V gives CDR1 GTSNPN, CDR2 SVGIG (reference sequence). This CDR3 is 14 amino acids long. As DNA, the CDR3 is TGTGCCTGGAGTTTTCAAAGGGGCTCAAAGTACTACACCTTC. It codes for CAWSFQRGSKYYTF.

V and J are TRBV27 and TRBJ1-2; 8 positions match TRBD1. CDR1 and CDR2 (germline): MNHEY, SMNVEV (reference sequence). The CDR3 sequence is 12 residues long. V was pared by 4 bases and J by 8 bases, with 3 bases of the junction left unmatched. CDR3 protein: CASSSGGRGYTF. Here the CDR3 DNA reads TGTGCCAGCAGTTCAGGGGGCCGCGGCTACACCTTC.

This chain uses TRBV11-2 with TRBJ2-1, with D uncertain. The CDR3 has 12 amino acids. CDR1 is SGHAT and CDR2 is FQNNGV in the germline V gene. With 5 bases removed from V and 6 bases from J, the gap between germline ends came to 8 bases. In DNA form, the CDR3 reads TGTGCCAGCAGCGCGACTCGCAATGAGCAGTTCTTC. Its translation is CASSATRNEQFF.

The V call is TRBV5-6, the J call TRBJ2-6, with a tentative D call TRBD2 (5 bases). CDR3 length: 16 amino acids. V was cut by 0 bases and J by 0 bases, with 7 bases left in between. Per germline, CDR1 SGHDT and CDR2 YYEEEE. The chain's CDR3 is CASSLGGSSGANVLTF. As DNA, the CDR3 is TGTGCCAGCAGCTTGGGCGGGTCCTCTGGGGCCAACGTCCTGACTTTC.

The rearrangement uses TRBV5-1 and TRBJ2-7; 16 bases are shared with TRBD2. V was pared by 4 bases and J by 5 bases, with 6 bases of the junction left unmatched. The CDR3 contains 16 residues. CDR1 is SGHRS, CDR2 YFSETQ, per germline. This chain's CDR3 is CASSPGTSGGAHEQYF. CDR3 nucleotide sequence: TGCGCCAGCAGCCCGGGGACTAGCGGGGGGGCCCACGAGCAGTACTTC. Full variable domain (remainder filled in from reference TRBV5-1 and TRBJ2-7): KAGVTQTPRYLIKTRGQQVTLSCSPISGHRSVSWYQQTPGQGLQFLFEYFSETQRNKGNFPGRFSGRQFSNSRSEMNVSTLELGDSALYLCASSPGTSGGAHEQYFGPGTRLTVT.

The rearrangement joins TRBV15 to TRBJ2-7; 7 nucleotides align to TRBD1. The germline V gene has CDR1 LNHNV and CDR2 YYDKDF (reference sequence). This CDR3 has 15 amino acids. J was trimmed by 0 bases and V by 0 bases; bases with no gene match: 2. CDR3 in DNA: TGTGCCACCAGCAGAGAACAGGGGCTCTCCTACGAGCAGTACTTC. Amino acid sequence: CATSREQGLSYEQYF.

This clone was detected a few times. The CDR3 loop is CASSRQTSGSIYEQFF. In DNA form, the CDR3 reads TGTGCCAGCAGCAGACAGACTAGCGGGAGTATTTATGAGCAGTTCTTC. The rearrangement joins TRBV7-8 to TRBJ2-1; TRBD2 agrees at 12 bases. The CDR3 runs 16 residues. Germline V gives CDR1 SGHVS, CDR2 FQNEAQ. With V trimmed by 5 bases and J by 8 bases, 10 bases remained unmatched. The variable domain in full, with the rest retrieved from reference TRBV7-8 and TRBJ2-1, is GAGVSQSPRYKVAKRGQDVALRCDPISGHVSLFWYQQALGQGPEFLTYFQNEAQLDKSGLPSDRFFAERPEGSVSTLKIQRTQQEDSAVYLCASSRQTSGSIYEQFFGPGTRLTVL.

Here the CDR3 reads CASAGPLGNTIYF. CDR3 in DNA: TGTGCCAGTGCTGGCCCCCTTGGAAACACCATATATTTT. The chain has TRBV28 and TRBJ1-3, with D unclear. This CDR3 is built from 13 residues. Trimming left V 9 bases short and J 3 bases short, with 12 bases between. Germline V gene lookup returns CDR1 MDHEN and CDR2 SYDVKM.

The genes are TRBV4-1 and TRBJ2-1; the match to TRBD2 covers 13 bases. In germline, CDR1 is MGHRA, CDR2 YSYEKL. CDR3 length: 16 amino acids. V lost 2 bases and J lost 7; bases outside the gene matches: 5. This CDR3 is CASSQTSGRARNEQFF. CDR3 DNA: TGCGCCAGCAGCCAAACTAGCGGGAGGGCCCGGAATGAGCAGTTCTTC.

The V gene is TRBV5-1, the J gene TRBJ1-6; 8 bases are a match to TRBD1. V dropped 4 bases and J dropped 7; count of bases not matched to a gene: 7. Germline CDR1 and CDR2: SGHRS and YFSETQ. The CDR3 contains 15 residues. CDR3 region: CASSPGQGGNSPLHF. In DNA form, the CDR3 reads TGCGCCAGCAGCCCAGGACAGGGTGGAAATTCACCCCTCCACTTT.

V is TRBV5-1 and J is TRBJ1-1; 8 bases are a match to TRBD1. The germline gives CDR1 SGHRS, CDR2 YFSETQ. The CDR3 length is 14 residues. The V gene end was trimmed by 5 bases and the J gene end by 0 bases; junction bases not matched to a gene: 3. The CDR3 is CASRGTGLNTEAFF. DNA of the CDR3: TGCGCCAGCAGGGGGACAGGCCTGAACACTGAAGCTTTCTTT.

This clone was detected many times. The chain recombines TRBV6-5 with TRBJ2-2; no clear D. V gave up 4 bases and J gave up 6 bases, with 9 bases separating them. Germline CDR1 is MNHEY and CDR2 is SVGAGI. The CDR3 spans 13 residues. Written as DNA, the CDR3 is TGTGCCAGCAGTTCCGGTGTGGCCGGGGAGCTGTTTTTT. Its protein product is CASSSGVAGELFF.

J is TRBJ1-1 and V is TRBV6-4; D possibly corresponds to TRBD1 (5 bases). The V and J ends lost 5 bases and 1 base respectively, with 8 bases between them. The CDR3 runs to 13 residues. Looked up from germline, CDR1 is MRHNA and CDR2 is SNTAGT. The CDR3 nucleotides read TGTGCCAGCAGTATCAGGGCGAACACTGAAGCTTTCTTT. Translating gives CASSIRANTEAFF.

Remarks on this clone: The DNA is left out, because the CDR3 cannot be placed on it with certainty; the CDR3 is given as TCRdb lists it. The genes are TRBV27 and TRBJ1-1. In germline, CDR1 is MNHEY, CDR2 SMNVEV (reference sequence). The CDR3 length equals 14 residues, ends included. CDR3 protein: CASSFLERNTEAFF.

The rearrangement uses TRBV9 and TRBJ1-2; D may be TRBD1 (5 bases). Deletions cut 4 bases from V and 4 bases from J, with 11 bases between. The CDR3 spans 13 residues. The V gene's germline CDR1 is SGDLS and CDR2 YYNGEE. DNA of the CDR3: TGTGCCAGCAGCCCCCAAGACAGCTATGGCTACACCTTC. Translated: CASSPQDSYGYTF.

The rearrangement joins TRBV11-1 to TRBJ2-3; maybe TRBD2 (5 bases). V was trimmed by 0 bases and J by 4 bases, leaving 11 bases between them. CDR3 length: 15 residues. Germline V CDR1 and CDR2: SGHAT, FQDESV (reference sequence). CDR3 in amino acids: CASSLATERADTQYF. The CDR3 nucleotides read TGTGCCAGCAGCTTAGCGACGGAGAGGGCAGATACGCAGTATTTT.